This record concerns one T cell receptor (beta chain) sequence. Its antigen has not been determined. Per-base quality was not reported, and no clone a single base away is much larger than it. The data derive from a study of blood T cells in healthy people across ages (dated by TCRdb to the mid-2010s). In the study overall: In model experiments, template switching captured roughly one uniquely barcoded TCR beta cDNA molecule for every two T cells. Using deep sequencing normalized with unique cDNA molecular identifiers, the study measured how TCR beta repertoire diversity changes with age. The donors were divided into four age groups: young (average around 16 years), middle-aged (approximately 42), aged (62) and long-lived (82). Donors of different ages were randomly distributed across sequencing lanes to avoid experimental bias. Using the same blood draw, the study looked at two additional independent replicas of 1 million unique cDNA reads for two donors, one aged 18 to 29 and the other aged 80 or older. What the research found in general, with its limitations: There was a strong correlation between observed TCR beta diversity and the percentage of naive T cells measured by flow cytometry. Because donor CMV infection status was unknown, age-related changes in expanded clonotypes were potentially confounded. The long-lived group showed more naive CD4+ T cells, fewer expanded clones and increased TCR diversity than the aged group, suggesting age selection. Conclusive comparison of naive and antigen-experienced compartments was prevented by the profiling of bulk unsorted PBMCs. As age increased, observed TCR beta diversity per million T cells dropped in a roughly linear way, and a significant reduction was already evident by age about 40. Estimates of total diversity from one million sequenced T cells were regarded as lower bounds and underestimates.

Systemically healthy Caucasian individuals from Russia, some 36 in total and aged about 6 to 100 years, were included as donors. Roughly 10 milliliters of peripheral blood were collected from each donor into EDTA-treated Vacutainer tubes. Ficoll-Paque density-gradient centrifugation was used to isolate PBMCs, with at least 6 million per sample. Trizol reagent was used to extract total RNA from the PBMCs, yielding at least 5 micrograms per sample. The percentages of naive CD45RAhigh/CD27high T cells were determined by flow cytometry on a PBMC aliquot from every donor. For CDR1 and CDR2, the germline V gene lists MNHEY and SVGAGI. The CDR3 runs 17 residues from the cysteine to the phenylalanine. The only DNA kept is the CDR3, 51 bases in frame from the first base. Compared with germline, V lacks 1 base and J lacks 7 bases; bases without a gene match: 10. To prepare the library, 5' RACE was applied. The listed sequencing device is Illumina HiSeq 2500. A second about 6 to 11 cycle PCR used a sample-barcoded 5' primer and a J-beta primer mix. Each TCR beta cDNA molecule received a unique molecular identifier from a template-switch 5' adaptor carrying 12 random nucleotides. Each sample yielded at least 2.5 million CDR3-containing paired-end reads. First-strand cDNA synthesis was performed from all RNA using the Mint cDNA synthesis kit, with priming by a TRBC-specific oligonucleotide. Following uracil-DNA glycosylase treatment, a first 18-cycle PCR with universal primers M1SS and BC2_uni_R was performed on all cDNA. In the authors' own workflow: Each sample was normalized by randomly selecting 1 million high-quality reads, each carrying a distinct molecular identifier. Reads with shared molecular identifiers were discarded instead of being binned into consensus sequences. MiTCR, run with a Q25 quality threshold and the strictest error-elimination algorithm, handled CDR3 identification, clonotype clustering and error correction. A nonparametric unseen species model with Euler transformation was used to estimate lower-bound total TCR beta diversity. TCRdb passed the public sequencing reads through fastp at Q25 and MiXCR, retaining productive beta sequences. Each entry is one CDR3 protein sequence, shown with its most common DNA and genes. The V and J calls, along with clone size, are taken from TCRdb and not from the paper's own processing. The sample has about 1.4 million distinct CDR3 sequences on record, around 55% of them singletons. 6.7% of the sample belongs to the ten largest clones.

The specimen sequenced was blood. This TCR was recovered from a man between 18 and 29 years old in good health. The sequence joins TRBV6-5 to TRBJ1-2, and 12 bases in between align with TRBD1. The CDR3 loop reads CASSYWTLGQGAGGYTF. The sequenced DNA: TGTGCCAGCAGTTACTGGACTTTGGGACAGGGGGCCGGTGGCTACACCTTC.